These T cell receptor beta chains were read from a single sample in a study of blood T cell repertoires in COVID-19. The method was immunoSEQ multiplex PCR; TCRdb's version includes in-frame clones alone and lacks a portion of them. The sample records roughly 330,000 clones, around 87% being singletons. The sequencing input was PBMCs or T cells enriched from blood (not recorded which). These receptors all stem from a woman in her 30s who had recovered from COVID-19. Each CDR3 is given without its conserved first and last residue.

j_gene | v_gene | CDR3aa
TRBJ1-5 | TRBV2 | ASSEVPGGPQH
TRBJ2-5 | TRBV5-6 | ASSSQPWRTGYQETQY
TRBJ2-7 | TRBV7-2 | ASSLGQVGYEQY
TRBJ1-6 | TRBV2 | ASQIIYNSPLH
TRBJ1-2 | TRBV6-5 | ASSNNRGSYGYT
TRBJ1-5 | TRBV2 | ASSETGQGYQPQH
TRBJ2-5 | TRBV12-5 | ASGLGLHFQETQY
TRBJ2-1 | TRBV10-3 | AISASGGTYNEQF
TRBJ1-1 | TRBV6-6 | ASRTGDMNTEAF
TRBJ2-7 | TRBV4-1 | ASSQDPPRVAGGSYEQY
TRBJ1-1 | TRBV5-1 | ASSGGGRVEAF
TRBJ1-2 | TRBV29-1 | SVEGRGDRGHYGYT
TRBJ2-5 | TRBV6-2/TRBV6-3 | ASSYSRFVRD
TRBJ1-1 | TRBV7-9 | ASLLLDSYDTEAF
TRBJ1-1 | TRBV10-1 | ASSSTGGSEAF
TRBJ1-1 | TRBV6-8 | ASTLQTPRPEAF
TRBJ1-2 | TRBV29-1 | SVDGQGNYGYT
TRBJ1-2 | TRBV20-1 | SASPPSRGNYGYT
TRBJ1-5 | TRBV7-2 | ASLSRGGGNQPQH
TRBJ2-7 | TRBV20-1 | SASLDSYEQY